This T cell receptor (beta chain) emerged from a study of blood T cell repertoires in COVID-19. The authors' processing: Amplifying reference gene primers gave estimates of nucleated cell counts. Assay used: immunoSEQ multiplex PCR; TCRdb lists only in-frame clones, some missing. That table is the source of V, J and clone size, and D and trimming were worked out from the DNA. The sample has 150,000 to 200,000 clones, under 90% seen once; the top ten hold around 12%. The CDR3 consists of 16 residues. V dropped 4 bases and J dropped 0 bases, with 13 bases sitting between them. Germline loops: CDR1 ENHRY, CDR2 SYGVKD. This clone has a single count.

The chain links TRBV10-3 to TRBJ1-5; D is undetermined. The TCR was taken from a man aged 50 or older who had recovered from COVID-19. Sequenced input: PBMCs or T cells enriched from blood (not recorded which). The DNA for the CDR3 is TGTGCCATCAGTGCCCGCGGGAAAGATAGCAATCAGCCCCAGCATTTT. Amino acid sequence: CAISARGKDSNQPQHF.